Shown below are 9 T cell receptor beta chains from a single sample sequenced in a study of shared clonotypes between healthy human individuals. Naive CD8 isolation took CD45RO-negative cells positively selected for CCR7 and excluded terminally differentiated effector memory CD45RA+ cells. Generated by immunoSEQ multiplex PCR, the TCRdb table keeps only in-frame clones and is missing some. The data contain millions of clones, about 95% of them singletons. Sample: naive CD8+ T cells sorted from blood. The receptors were gathered from a man between 18 and 35 years old in good health.

The chain couples TRBV27 to TRBJ1-1; D unresolved. Trimming shortened V by 5 bases and J by 6 bases, and 16 bases separated the two germline ends. Per germline, CDR1 MNHEY and CDR2 SMNVEV (reference sequence). The CDR3 has 14 amino acids. Written as DNA, the CDR3 is TGTGCCAGCAGTCCTCTCGAAGATGTGGCTGAAGCTTTCTTT. It is translated as CASSPLEDVAEAFF.

J is TRBJ1-2 and V is TRBV7-6, with a weak D call TRBD1 (5 bases). The ends were cut back, 1 base at V and 4 bases at J, with 13 bases in the middle. This CDR3 spans 15 amino acids. The germline CDR1 and CDR2 sequences are SGHVS and FNYEAQ. CDR3 amino acids: CASSLEPGLIYGYTF. In DNA, the CDR3 is TGTGCCAGCAGCTTAGAGCCAGGGCTAATCTATGGCTACACCTTC.

The gene calls are TRBV4-1 and TRBJ2-2; possibly TRBD2 for D (6 bases). CDR1 and CDR2 (germline): MGHRA, YSYEKL. This CDR3 is built from 16 residues. V was trimmed by 1 base and J by 3 bases, leaving 12 bases between them. The CDR3: CASSQAGGLYTGELFF. The CDR3 bases are TGCGCCAGCAGCCAAGCCGGGGGACTCTACACCGGGGAGCTGTTTTTT.

Notes on this clone: This specimen includes other DNA sequences encoding the same CDR3. V is TRBV9 and J is TRBJ2-5; TRBD1 matches at 7 bases. Germline lookup yields CDR1 SGDLS and CDR2 YYNGEE. J was trimmed by 5 bases and V by 7 bases; bases with no gene match: 8. CDR3 size: 13 residues. CDR3 protein: CASSAGTEETQYF. The CDR3 DNA follows: TGTGCCAGCTCGGCTGGGACAGAGGAGACCCAGTACTTC.

Only one count was recorded for this clone. The rearrangement links TRBV5-6 to TRBJ2-7; D perhaps matches TRBD1 (6 bases). The V end lost 4 bases, the J end lost 0 bases, and 17 bases lay between the germline ends. This CDR3 comprises 16 residues. Germline V gene sequence: CDR1 SGHDT, CDR2 YYEEEE. DNA for the CDR3: TGTGCCAGCAGCCAATACCGACAGGTTAGCTCCTACGAGCAGTACTTC. It yields the protein CASSQYRQVSSYEQYF.

This sequence joins TRBV27 and TRBJ1-1; 7 nucleotides align to TRBD1. The ends lost 3 bases at V and 7 bases at J; junction bases unmatched: 8. The CDR3 length is 14 residues. CDR1 is MNHEY and CDR2 is SMNVEV in the germline V gene (reference sequence). Here the CDR3 reads CASSFSRTGFEAFF. CDR3 coding DNA: TGTGCCAGCAGTTTTTCGAGGACAGGTTTTGAAGCTTTCTTT.

The chain is built from TRBV5-8 and TRBJ2-2; D remains ambiguous. CDR1 is SGHTS, CDR2 YDEGEE, per germline. Trimming removed 6 bases from V and 6 bases from J, with 0 bases in between. This CDR3 spans 9 amino acids. CDR3 in amino acids: CASTGELFF. The CDR3 bases are TGTGCCAGCACCGGGGAGCTGTTTTTT.

V and J are TRBV19 and TRBJ1-4; D remains ambiguous. Germline CDR1 reads LNHDA; CDR2 reads SQIVND (reference sequence). CDR3 length: 13 residues. V lost 6 bases and J lost 8, with 13 bases in between. CDR3 sequence reads: CASRAGAEEKLFF. The DNA for the CDR3 is TGTGCCAGTAGGGCAGGAGCGGAAGAAAAACTGTTTTTT.

About this clone: Other DNA sequences in this sample translate to the same CDR3. The rearrangement joins TRBV27 to TRBJ2-7, with D perhaps matching TRBD1 (5 bases). From germline, CDR1 is MNHEY and CDR2 SMNVEV (reference sequence). Deletions cut 3 bases from V and 2 bases from J, with 8 bases between. The CDR3 sequence is 13 residues long. DNA for the CDR3: TGTGCCAGCAGTTTCCAGGGTACCTACGAGCAGTACTTC. This sequence encodes CASSFQGTYEQYF.